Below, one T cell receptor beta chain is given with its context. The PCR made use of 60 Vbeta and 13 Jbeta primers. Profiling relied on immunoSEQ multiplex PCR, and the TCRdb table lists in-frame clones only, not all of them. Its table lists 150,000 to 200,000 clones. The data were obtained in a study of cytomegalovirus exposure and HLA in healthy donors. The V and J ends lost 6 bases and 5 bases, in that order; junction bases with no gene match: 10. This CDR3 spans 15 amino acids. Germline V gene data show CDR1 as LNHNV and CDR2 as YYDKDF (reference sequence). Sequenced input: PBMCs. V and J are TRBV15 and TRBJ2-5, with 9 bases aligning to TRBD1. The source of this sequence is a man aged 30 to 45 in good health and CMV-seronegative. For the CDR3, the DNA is TGTGCCACCAGGGGGGACAGGGTGAGAGGGGAGACCCAGTACTTC. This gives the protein CATRGDRVRGETQYF. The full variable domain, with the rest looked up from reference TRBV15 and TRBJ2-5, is DAMVIQNPRYQVTQFGKPVTLSCSQTLNHNVMYWYQQKSSQAPKLLFHYYDKDFNNEADTPDNFQSRRPNTSFCFLDIRSPGLGDTAMYLCATRGDRVRGETQYFGPGTRLLVL.